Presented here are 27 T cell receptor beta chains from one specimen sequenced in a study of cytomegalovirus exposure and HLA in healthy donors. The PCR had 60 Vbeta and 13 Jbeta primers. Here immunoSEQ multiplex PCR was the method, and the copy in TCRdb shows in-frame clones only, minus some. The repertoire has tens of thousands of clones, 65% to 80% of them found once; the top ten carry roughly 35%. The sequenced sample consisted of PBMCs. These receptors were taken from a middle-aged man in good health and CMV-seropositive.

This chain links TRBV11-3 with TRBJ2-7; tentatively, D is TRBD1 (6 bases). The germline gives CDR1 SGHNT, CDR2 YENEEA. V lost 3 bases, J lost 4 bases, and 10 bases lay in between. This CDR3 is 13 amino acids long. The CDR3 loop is CASSFSQGYEQYF. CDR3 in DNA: TGTGCCAGCAGCTTCTCTCAGGGGTACGAGCAGTACTTC.

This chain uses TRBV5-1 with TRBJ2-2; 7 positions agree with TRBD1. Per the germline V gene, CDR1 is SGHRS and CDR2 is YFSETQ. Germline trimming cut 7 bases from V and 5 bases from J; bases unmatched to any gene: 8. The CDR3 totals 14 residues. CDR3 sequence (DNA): TGCGCCAGCTCGACAGGGTCCAGGACCGGGGAGCTGTTTTTT. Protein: CASSTGSRTGELFF.

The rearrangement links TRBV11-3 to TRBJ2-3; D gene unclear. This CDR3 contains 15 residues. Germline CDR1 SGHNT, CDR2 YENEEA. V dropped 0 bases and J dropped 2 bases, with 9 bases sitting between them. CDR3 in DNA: TGTGCCAGCAGCTTAGATACCGGTGTCACAGATACGCAGTATTTT. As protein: CASSLDTGVTDTQYF.

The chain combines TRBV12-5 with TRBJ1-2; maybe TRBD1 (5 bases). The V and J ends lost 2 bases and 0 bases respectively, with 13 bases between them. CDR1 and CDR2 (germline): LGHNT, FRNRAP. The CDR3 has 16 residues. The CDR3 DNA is TGTGCTAGTGGTTTGCGGCTAGGGGAAACTAACTATGGCTACACCTTC. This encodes CASGLRLGETNYGYTF. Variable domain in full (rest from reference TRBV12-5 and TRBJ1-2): DARVTQTPRHKVTEMGQEVTMRCQPILGHNTVFWYRQTMMQGLELLAYFRNRAPLDDSGMPKDRFSAEMPDATLATLKIQPSEPRDSAVYFCASGLRLGETNYGYTFGSGTRLTVV.

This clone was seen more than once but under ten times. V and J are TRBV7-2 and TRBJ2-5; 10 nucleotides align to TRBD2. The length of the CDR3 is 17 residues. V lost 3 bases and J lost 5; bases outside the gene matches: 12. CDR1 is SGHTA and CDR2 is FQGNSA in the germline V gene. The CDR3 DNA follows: TGTGCCAGCAGCTTTCAAGCGGGGGGGCTTTTAGGGGAGACCCAGTACTTC. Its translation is CASSFQAGGLLGETQYF.

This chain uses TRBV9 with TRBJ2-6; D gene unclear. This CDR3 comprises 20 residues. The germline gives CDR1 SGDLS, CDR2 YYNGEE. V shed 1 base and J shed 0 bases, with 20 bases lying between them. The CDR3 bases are TGTGCCAGCAGCGTACAAGGCAACAGCTTAATTTACTCTGGGGCCAACGTCCTGACTTTC. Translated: CASSVQGNSLIYSGANVLTF.

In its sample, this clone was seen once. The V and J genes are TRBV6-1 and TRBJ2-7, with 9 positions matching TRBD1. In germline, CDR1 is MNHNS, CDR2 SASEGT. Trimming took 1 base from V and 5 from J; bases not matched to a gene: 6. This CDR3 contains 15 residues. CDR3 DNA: TGTGCCAGCAGTGAAGATCCGGGACAGGGTGACGAGCAGTACTTC. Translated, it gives CASSEDPGQGDEQYF.

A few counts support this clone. This chain's CDR3 is CASSLRAGGSYNEQFF. The CDR3 bases are TGTGCCAGCAGCTTGCGAGCGGGGGGCTCCTACAATGAGCAGTTCTTC. The chain couples TRBV11-3 to TRBJ2-1; the match to TRBD2 covers 9 bases. CDR1 SGHNT and CDR2 YENEEA come from the germline V gene. The length of the CDR3 is 16 residues. Unmatched junction bases numbered 3, after V lost 3 bases and J lost 0 bases.

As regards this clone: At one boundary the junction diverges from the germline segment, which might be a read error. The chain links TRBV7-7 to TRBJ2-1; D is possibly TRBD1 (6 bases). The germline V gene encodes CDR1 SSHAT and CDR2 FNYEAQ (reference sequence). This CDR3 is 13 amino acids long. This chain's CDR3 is CASSGQFGDEQFF. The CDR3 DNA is TGTGCTAGCAGCGGACAGTTCGGGGATGAGCAGTTCTTC.

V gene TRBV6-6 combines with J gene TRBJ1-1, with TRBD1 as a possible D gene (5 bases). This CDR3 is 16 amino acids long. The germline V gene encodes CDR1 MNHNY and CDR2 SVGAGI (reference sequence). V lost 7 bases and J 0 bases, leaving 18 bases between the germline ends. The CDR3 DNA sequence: TGTGCCAGCAAGTCCCCCCGGGGGGTACTGAACACTGAAGCTTTCTTT. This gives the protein CASKSPRGVLNTEAFF.

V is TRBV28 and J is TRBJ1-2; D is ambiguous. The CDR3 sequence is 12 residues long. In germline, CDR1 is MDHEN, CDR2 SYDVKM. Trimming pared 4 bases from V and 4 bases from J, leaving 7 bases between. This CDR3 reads CASSSRAYGYTF. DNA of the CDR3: TGTGCCAGCAGTTCAAGAGCCTATGGCTACACCTTC.

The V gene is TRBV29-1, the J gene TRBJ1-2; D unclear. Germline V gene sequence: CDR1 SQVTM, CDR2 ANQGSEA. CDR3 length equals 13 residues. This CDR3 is CTIGRRGNYGYTF. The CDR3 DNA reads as TGCACCATTGGTAGGCGGGGTAACTATGGCTACACCTTC.

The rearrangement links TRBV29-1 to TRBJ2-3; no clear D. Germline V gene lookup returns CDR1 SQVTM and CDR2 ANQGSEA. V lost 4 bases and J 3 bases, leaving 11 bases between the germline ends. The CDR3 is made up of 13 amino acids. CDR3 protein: CSVVRDFTDTQYF. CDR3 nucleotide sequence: TGCAGCGTTGTAAGAGATTTTACAGATACGCAGTATTTT.

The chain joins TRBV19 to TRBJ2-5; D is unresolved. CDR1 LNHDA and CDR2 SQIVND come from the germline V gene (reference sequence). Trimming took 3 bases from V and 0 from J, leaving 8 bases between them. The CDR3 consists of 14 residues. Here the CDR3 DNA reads TGTGCCAGTAGTATGGGCTCTAACCAAGAGACCCAGTACTTC. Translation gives CASSMGSNQETQYF.

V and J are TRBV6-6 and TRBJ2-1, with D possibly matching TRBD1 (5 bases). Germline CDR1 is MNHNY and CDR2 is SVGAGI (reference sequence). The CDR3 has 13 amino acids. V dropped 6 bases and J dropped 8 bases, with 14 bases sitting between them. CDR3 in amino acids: CASSLDRFDEQFF. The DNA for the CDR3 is TGTGCCAGCAGCCTTGACAGATTCGATGAGCAGTTCTTC.

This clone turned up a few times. In DNA, the CDR3 is TGTGCCAGCAGCCAAGATCTCGGGGATACGCAGTATTTT. It yields the protein CASSQDLGDTQYF. V and J are TRBV14 and TRBJ2-3; D remains unclear. This CDR3 has 13 amino acids. Per the germline V gene, CDR1 is SGHDN and CDR2 is FVKESK. V was pared by 0 bases and J by 6 bases, with 7 bases between.

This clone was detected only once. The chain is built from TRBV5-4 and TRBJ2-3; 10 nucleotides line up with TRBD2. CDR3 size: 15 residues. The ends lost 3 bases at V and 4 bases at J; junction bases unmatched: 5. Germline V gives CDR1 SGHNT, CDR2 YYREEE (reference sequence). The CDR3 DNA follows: TGTGCCAGCAGCTCAGCGGGGGGGCGGGCAGATACGCAGTATTTT. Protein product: CASSSAGGRADTQYF.

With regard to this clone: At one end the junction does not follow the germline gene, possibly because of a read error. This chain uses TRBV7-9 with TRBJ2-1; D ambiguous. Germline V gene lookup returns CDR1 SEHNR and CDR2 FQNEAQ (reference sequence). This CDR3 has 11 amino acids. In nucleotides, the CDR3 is TGTGCCAGCGGCTTGGCCAATGAGCAGTTCTTC. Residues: CASGLANEQFF. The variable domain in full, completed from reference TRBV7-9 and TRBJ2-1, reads DTGVSQNPRHKITKRGQNVTFRCDPISEHNRLYWYRQTLGQGPEFLTYFQNEAQLEKSRLLSDRFSAERPKGSFSTLEIQRTEQGDSAMYLCASGLANEQFFGPGTRLTVL.

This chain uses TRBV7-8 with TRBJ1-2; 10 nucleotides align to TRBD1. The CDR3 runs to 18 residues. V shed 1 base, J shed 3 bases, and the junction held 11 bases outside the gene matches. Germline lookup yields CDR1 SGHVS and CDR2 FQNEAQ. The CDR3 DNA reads TGTGCCAGCAGCTTAGAGGAGACAGGGGGCGCAGTGGACTATGGCTACACCTTC. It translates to CASSLEETGGAVDYGYTF.

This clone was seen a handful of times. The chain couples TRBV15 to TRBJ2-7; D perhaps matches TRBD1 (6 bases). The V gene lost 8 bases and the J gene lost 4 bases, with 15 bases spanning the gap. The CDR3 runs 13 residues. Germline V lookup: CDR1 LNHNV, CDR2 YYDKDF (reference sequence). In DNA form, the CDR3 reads TGTGCCACCGGCGAGGGGGTGCAATACGAGCAGTACTTC. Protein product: CATGEGVQYEQYF.

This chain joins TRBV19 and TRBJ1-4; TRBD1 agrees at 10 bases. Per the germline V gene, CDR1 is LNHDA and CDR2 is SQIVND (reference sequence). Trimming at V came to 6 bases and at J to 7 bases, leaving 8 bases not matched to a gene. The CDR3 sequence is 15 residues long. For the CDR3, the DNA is TGTGCCAGTAGCTCTCCGGGACAGGGGACTGAAAAACTGTTTTTT. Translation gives CASSSPGQGTEKLFF.

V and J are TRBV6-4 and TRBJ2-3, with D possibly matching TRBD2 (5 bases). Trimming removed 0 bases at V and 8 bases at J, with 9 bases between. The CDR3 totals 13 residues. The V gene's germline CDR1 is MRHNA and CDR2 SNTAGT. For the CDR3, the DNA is TGTGCCAGCAGTGACTCTTTCGCGGGTACGCAGTATTTT. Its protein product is CASSDSFAGTQYF.

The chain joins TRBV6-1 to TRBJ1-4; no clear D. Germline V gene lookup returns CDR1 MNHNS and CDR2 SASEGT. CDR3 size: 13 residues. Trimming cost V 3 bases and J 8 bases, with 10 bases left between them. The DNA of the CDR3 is TGTGCCAGCAGTGAGTCGGGAGCGGAAAAACTGTTTTTT. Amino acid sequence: CASSESGAEKLFF.

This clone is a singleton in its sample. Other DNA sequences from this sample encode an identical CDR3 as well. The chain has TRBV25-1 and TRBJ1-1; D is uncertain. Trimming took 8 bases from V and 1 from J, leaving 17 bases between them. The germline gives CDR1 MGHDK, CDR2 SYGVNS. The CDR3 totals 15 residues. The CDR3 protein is CASRLGSGKNTEAFF. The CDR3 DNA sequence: TGTGCCAGCCGTCTAGGGAGCGGAAAGAACACTGAAGCTTTCTTT. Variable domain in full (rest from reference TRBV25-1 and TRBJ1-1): EADIYQTPRYLVIGTGKKITLECSQTMGHDKMYWYQQDPGMELHLIHYSYGVNSTEKGDLSSESTVSRIRTEHFPLTLESARPSHTSQYLCASRLGSGKNTEAFFGQGTRLTVV.

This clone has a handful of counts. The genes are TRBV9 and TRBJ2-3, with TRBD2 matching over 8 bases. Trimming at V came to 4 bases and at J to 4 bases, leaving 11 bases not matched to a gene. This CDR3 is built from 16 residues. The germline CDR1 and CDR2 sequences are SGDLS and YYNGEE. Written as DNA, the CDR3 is TGTGCCAGCAGCCGGCTGGAGCGGGGGACATCAGATACGCAGTATTTT. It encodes CASSRLERGTSDTQYF.

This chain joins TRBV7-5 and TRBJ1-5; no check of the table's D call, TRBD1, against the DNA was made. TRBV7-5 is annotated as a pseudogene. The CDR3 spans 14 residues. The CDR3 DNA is TGTGCCAGAACTCCGACAGGGGGGGATCAGCCCCAGCATTTT. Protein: CARTPTGGDQPQHF.

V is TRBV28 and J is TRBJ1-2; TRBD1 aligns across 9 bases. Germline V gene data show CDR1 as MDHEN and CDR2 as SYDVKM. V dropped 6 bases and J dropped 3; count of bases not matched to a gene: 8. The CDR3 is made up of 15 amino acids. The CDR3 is CASSLTGGSDYGYTF. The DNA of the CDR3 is TGTGCCAGCAGCCTAACAGGGGGCTCTGACTATGGCTACACCTTC.